This TCR beta chain is drawn from a study of TIL therapy for anti-PD-1-resistant metastatic lung cancer. Sequencing used immunoSEQ v3. Measured with immunoSEQ multiplex PCR; TCRdb has only the in-frame clones, and not every one. The table lists roughly 50,000 clones, about three quarters of them singletons. Time point defined: pre-treatment sample, taken before nivolumab and TIL therapy. Pleural nodules or supraclavicular lymph nodes made up most of the excised metastases sampled. The CDR3 length is 16 residues. Per the germline V gene, CDR1 is SGHNT and CDR2 is YYREEE (reference sequence). V lost 4 bases and J lost 6; bases outside the gene matches: 7.

The sample here was tumor tissue, taken at baseline. The origin of this receptor is a person between 30 and 80 years old with non-small cell lung cancer. The chain joins TRBV5-4 to TRBJ2-2, with TRBD2 matching over 12 bases. The CDR3: CASSLLLAGGPGELFF. CDR3 in DNA: TGTGCCAGCAGCCTCCTACTAGCGGGAGGCCCCGGGGAGCTGTTTTTT.